The clone carrying this T cell receptor (beta chain) was seen many times. The sample comes from a study of T cells in Graves' hyperthyroidism and ophthalmopathy. Study-level background: Specimen type is peripheral blood, collected at initial diagnosis prior to any treatment.

RNA transcripts gave rise to amplified TCR beta CDR3 regions. HTBI primers were used for first-round RT-PCR of the TCR CDR3. TCRdb re-called the multiplex PCR reads with MiXCR, one entry per CDR3 protein. The repertoire holds 640,000 or so distinct CDR3 sequences, with 13% to 15% as singletons. V shed 6 bases, J shed 6 bases, and the junction held 7 bases outside the gene matches. Germline values: CDR1 SGHRS, CDR2 YFSETQ. The CDR3 contains 14 residues. The PBMCs had their origin in roughly 10 ml of fresh peripheral blood. The TCR sequence derives from a woman aged 18-30 years with Graves' ophthalmopathy. The V and J genes are TRBV5-1 and TRBJ2-7, with 12 nucleotides matching TRBD2. The material sequenced was blood. DNA of the CDR3: TGCGCCAGCACCTCACTAGCGGGAGGCTCCGAGCAGTACTTC. It encodes CASTSLAGGSEQYF. The whole variable domain, remainder taken from reference TRBV5-1 and TRBJ2-7, is KAGVTQTPRYLIKTRGQQVTLSCSPISGHRSVSWYQQTPGQGLQFLFEYFSETQRNKGNFPGRFSGRQFSNSRSEMNVSTLELGDSALYLCASTSLAGGSEQYFGPGTRLTVT.